These 30 T cell receptor beta chains originate from one sample sequenced in a study of blood T cell repertoires in COVID-19. The method was immunoSEQ multiplex PCR; TCRdb's version includes in-frame clones alone and lacks a portion of them. This table has roughly 240,000 clones, about 84% appearing once. Sequencing was carried out using peripheral blood. These receptors came from a woman of 80 years or more with COVID-19, enrolled during active disease.

The chain carries TRBV16 and TRBJ1-2; D not resolved. V shed 4 bases and J shed 13 bases, with 7 bases lying between them. The CDR3 length is 9 residues. The germline V gene encodes CDR1 KGHSY and CDR2 FQNENV. Here the CDR3 DNA reads TGTGCCAGCAGCCCCCCGTTCACCTTC. This encodes CASSPPFTF.

CDR3 protein: CASSSGKGTEAFF. CDR3 bases: TGTGCCAGCAGCTCCGGGAAGGGCACTGAAGCTTTCTTT. V is TRBV7-8 and J is TRBJ1-1, with D uncertain. Germline CDR1 and CDR2: SGHVS and FQNEAQ. The V end was cut by 4 bases, the J end by 4 bases, with 10 bases between. CDR3 size: 13 residues.

This clone was recorded once. CDR3 sequence: CAWRRSTVVMNTEAFF. The CDR3 DNA reads as TGTGCCTGGAGAAGAAGTACAGTCGTCATGAACACTGAAGCTTTCTTT. The V gene is TRBV30, the J gene TRBJ1-1; D gene uncertain. Germline lookup yields CDR1 GTSNPN and CDR2 SVGIG (reference sequence). Between the trimmed V and J ends, which lost 3 bases and 0 bases, there was a span of 17 bases. The CDR3 is 16 amino acids.

The chain has TRBV3-1 (or the pseudogene TRBV3-2) and TRBJ1-2; the D is unclear. From germline, CDR1 is LGHDT and CDR2 YNNKEL (reference sequence). The CDR3 consists of 11 residues. V was cut by 5 bases and J by 8 bases, with 9 bases left in between. The CDR3 DNA sequence: TGTGCCAGCAGCGACCTGAGGGGCTACACCTTC. Encoded protein: CASSDLRGYTF.

V usage is TRBV6-6 and J usage is TRBJ1-1, with 7 bases matching TRBD1. After removal of 7 bases from V and 3 bases from J, the junction contained 8 bases not matched to a gene. The CDR3 has 14 amino acids. Per the germline V gene, CDR1 is MNHNY and CDR2 is SVGAGI (reference sequence). CDR3 residues: CASKNRGSDTEAFF. CDR3 nucleotide sequence: TGTGCCAGCAAAAACAGGGGTTCGGACACTGAAGCTTTCTTT.

This clone was counted between two and nine times. The V gene is TRBV4-1, the J gene TRBJ1-1; possible D gene TRBD1, 5 bases. The V end lost 2 bases, the J end lost 3 bases, and 10 bases lay between the germline ends. Germline CDR1 and CDR2: MGHRA and YSYEKL. This CDR3 has 14 amino acids. The CDR3 nucleotides read TGCGCCAGCAGCCAAATTTCACAGGACACTGAAGCTTTCTTT. It specifies CASSQISQDTEAFF.

This clone has a single count. V gene TRBV7-9 combines with J gene TRBJ2-5; 7 bases fit TRBD1. The V and J ends lost 5 bases and 1 base, in that order; junction bases with no gene match: 10. There are 16 residues in the CDR3. Germline assignment: CDR1 SEHNR and CDR2 FQNEAQ (reference sequence). The chain's CDR3 is CASSKPLGTAQETQYF. The CDR3 DNA follows: TGTGCCAGCAGCAAACCACTCGGGACAGCCCAAGAGACCCAGTACTTC.

This clone was observed a single time. The J gene is TRBJ1-4, the V gene TRBV5-1, with D tentatively TRBD1 (6 bases). CDR3 length: 14 residues. With 9 bases removed from V and 6 bases from J, the gap between germline ends came to 18 bases. Germline CDR1 and CDR2: SGHRS and YFSETQ. DNA of the CDR3: TGCGCCACCACACAGGGTTTTGGTGATGAAAAACTGTTTTTT. The encoded protein is CATTQGFGDEKLFF.

The chain uses TRBV28 and TRBJ1-1, with D maybe TRBD1 (6 bases). The germline V gene encodes CDR1 MDHEN and CDR2 SYDVKM. CDR3 length: 15 amino acids. V was trimmed by 2 bases and J by 1 base, leaving 11 bases between them. CDR3 nucleotides: TGTGCCAGCAGTTTAATAGGGGGACAGAACACTGAAGCTTTCTTT. The encoded protein is CASSLIGGQNTEAFF.

The rearrangement uses TRBV3-1 (or the pseudogene TRBV3-2) and TRBJ1-1; D is unclear. V lost 0 bases and J 7 bases, leaving 6 bases between the germline ends. This CDR3 has 12 residues. Germline V gene data show CDR1 as LGHDT and CDR2 as YNNKEL (reference sequence). The chain's CDR3 is CASSQEAGEAFF. DNA for the CDR3: TGTGCCAGCAGCCAAGAGGCGGGTGAAGCTTTCTTT.

This chain joins TRBV5-1 and TRBJ1-1; 7 bases agree with TRBD1. CDR1 and CDR2 from the germline V gene are SGHRS and YFSETQ. CDR3 length equals 14 residues. The junction had 10 bases not matched to a gene; V was cut back by 6 bases and J by 5 bases. In DNA form, the CDR3 reads TGCGCCAGCAACGGGGGTGTGGACAGGACTGAAGCTTTCTTT. Translation gives CASNGGVDRTEAFF.

The chain carries TRBV18 and TRBJ2-3, with D unclear. The length of the CDR3 is 15 residues. V was shortened by 5 bases and J by 0 bases, with 12 bases between the two germline ends. Germline values: CDR1 KGHSH, CDR2 LQKENI. CDR3 in amino acids: CASSIVLQSTDTQYF. CDR3 nucleotide sequence: TGTGCCAGCTCAATCGTCCTCCAGAGCACAGATACGCAGTATTTT. The full variable domain, rest sourced from reference TRBV18 and TRBJ2-3, is NAGVMQNPRHLVRRRGQEARLRCSPMKGHSHVYWYRQLPEEGLKFMVYLQKENIIDESGMPKERFSAEFPKEGPSILRIQQVVRGDSAAYFCASSIVLQSTDTQYFGPGTRLTVL.

The chain recombines TRBV14 with TRBJ1-2; TRBD1 matches at 8 bases. Per the germline V gene, CDR1 is SGHDN and CDR2 is FVKESK. CDR3 length equals 14 residues. V lost 2 bases, J lost 7 bases, and 6 bases stayed unmatched. The CDR3 region is CASSQRQGARGYTF. Written as DNA, the CDR3 is TGTGCCAGCAGCCAAAGGCAGGGGGCTCGTGGCTACACCTTC.

CDR3 sequence (DNA): TGTGCCAGCAGCTTGGGCCGAGGAGATACGCAGTATTTT. Translating it yields CASSLGRGDTQYF. This chain uses TRBV5-6 with TRBJ2-3; no clear D. The germline V gene encodes CDR1 SGHDT and CDR2 YYEEEE. This CDR3 spans 13 amino acids. With 0 bases removed from V and 5 bases from J, the gap between germline ends came to 7 bases. Full variable domain (missing parts from reference TRBV5-6 and TRBJ2-3): DAGVTQSPTHLIKTRGQQVTLRCSPKSGHDTVSWYQQALGQGPQFIFQYYEEEERQRGNFPDRFSGHQFPNYSSELNVNALLLGDSALYLCASSLGRGDTQYFGPGTRLTVL.

The rearrangement joins TRBV14 to TRBJ2-1; TRBD1 aligns across 8 bases. Looked up from germline, CDR1 is SGHDN and CDR2 is FVKESK. The CDR3 sequence is 15 residues long. With 4 bases clipped from V and 2 bases from J, the junction kept 4 bases outside the gene matches. The CDR3 sequence: CASSRQTGAYNEQFF. In DNA form, the CDR3 reads TGTGCCAGCAGCCGACAGACAGGGGCCTACAATGAGCAGTTCTTC. The entire variable domain, with the rest obtained from reference TRBV14 and TRBJ2-1, is as follows: EAGVTQFPSHSVIEKGQTVTLRCDPISGHDNLYWYRRVMGKEIKFLLHFVKESKQDESGMPNNRFLAERTGGTYSTLKVQPAELEDSGVYFCASSRQTGAYNEQFFGPGTRLTVL.

The V and J genes are TRBV4-1 and TRBJ2-1; 15 bases agree with TRBD2. The CDR3 sequence is 15 residues long. V was clipped by 5 bases and J by 8 bases; unmatched bases: 4. Germline V gives CDR1 MGHRA, CDR2 YSYEKL. The CDR3 loop is CASSLGLAGGYEQFF. CDR3 sequence (DNA): TGCGCCAGCAGCTTGGGACTAGCGGGGGGCTATGAGCAGTTCTTC.

V and J are TRBV12-3 or TRBV12-4 and TRBJ2-4; D unresolved. Trimming left V 7 bases short and J 3 bases short, with 10 bases between. This CDR3 has 13 residues. The CDR3 protein is CASKNPDKNIQYF. CDR3 DNA sequence: TGTGCCAGCAAAAACCCAGACAAAAACATTCAGTACTTC.

This clone was seen a single time. This chain joins TRBV18 and TRBJ1-1; possible D gene TRBD1, 5 bases. This CDR3 region has 15 residues. V gave up 2 bases and J gave up 4 bases, with 14 bases separating them. The germline gives CDR1 KGHSH, CDR2 LQKENI. The CDR3 loop reads CASSPITGSGTEAFF. CDR3 DNA: TGTGCCAGCTCACCAATCACAGGTAGCGGCACTGAAGCTTTCTTT.

The chain links TRBV23-1 to TRBJ1-3, with TRBD1 as a possible D gene (5 bases). TRBV23-1 is placed among ORFs of uncertain function. V lost 7 bases and J lost 4, with 17 bases in between. The CDR3 sequence is 15 residues long. CDR3 residues: CASTPGDSGGNTIYF. In nucleotides, the CDR3 is TGCGCCAGCACCCCCGGGGACTCGGGGGGAAACACCATATATTTT.

This chain uses TRBV18 with TRBJ1-4; possibly TRBD1 for D (5 bases). The CDR3 totals 14 residues. Trimming removed 1 base at V and 8 bases at J, with 11 bases between. The germline V gene has CDR1 KGHSH and CDR2 LQKENI. CDR3 sequence (DNA): TGTGCCAGCTCACCACAGGGACTTAAGGAAAAACTGTTTTTT. It codes for CASSPQGLKEKLFF.

A single count supports this clone. The chain employs TRBV25-1 and TRBJ1-4; D gene ambiguous. The CDR3 is 13 residues long. Trimming took 6 bases from V and 8 from J, leaving 13 bases between them. Germline V gives CDR1 MGHDK, CDR2 SYGVNS. Here the CDR3 reads CASSVETPEKLFF. CDR3 DNA sequence: TGTGCCAGCAGCGTTGAAACTCCGGAAAAACTGTTTTTT.

The chain carries TRBV11-2 and TRBJ2-7; TRBD1 matches at 8 bases. The V and J ends lost 5 bases and 3 bases, in that order; junction bases with no gene match: 18. The CDR3 is 18 residues long. Germline values: CDR1 SGHAT, CDR2 FQNNGV. The CDR3 loop reads CASSIPRQGWPKNYEQYV. CDR3 DNA: TGTGCCAGCAGCATTCCTCGACAGGGGTGGCCTAAGAACTACGAGCAGTACGTC.

This rearrangement joins TRBV27 to TRBJ1-2, with D possibly being TRBD1 (6 bases). The CDR3 sequence is 16 residues long. V was clipped by 3 bases and J by 7 bases, with 21 bases between them. Germline-derived CDR1 and CDR2 are MNHEY and SMNVEV (reference sequence). The CDR3 coding sequence is TGTGCCAGCAGTTTTCTTTACGACAGGTTAATGAGTGGCTACACCTTC. It yields the protein CASSFLYDRLMSGYTF.

This chain connects TRBV5-1 to TRBJ2-5; 7 bases are a match to TRBD1. CDR1 SGHRS and CDR2 YFSETQ come from the germline V gene. CDR3 length: 17 residues. J lost 4 bases, V lost 2 bases, and 14 bases had no gene match. CDR3 sequence: CASSLGRAGTAIETQYF. In DNA form, the CDR3 reads TGCGCCAGCAGCTTAGGGCGAGCCGGGACAGCTATAGAGACCCAGTACTTC.

The chain joins TRBV11-2 to TRBJ1-4, with 8 bases lining up with TRBD1. The CDR3 spans 14 residues. Germline V lookup: CDR1 SGHAT, CDR2 FQNNGV. The V segment lost 5 bases and the J segment 8 bases; nucleotides outside the gene matches: 7. The CDR3 DNA reads TGTGCCAGCAGCCCTCAGGGGGCGCGGGAAAAACTGTTTTTT. Protein sequence: CASSPQGAREKLFF.

J is TRBJ1-1 and V is TRBV6-1; tentative D call: TRBD1 (6 bases). Germline loops: CDR1 MNHNS, CDR2 SASEGT. The V and J ends lost 6 bases and 0 bases respectively, with 14 bases between them. The CDR3 is made up of 15 amino acids. The chain's CDR3 is CASSREGGMNTEAFF. The CDR3 region has the DNA TGTGCCAGCAGCCGGGAGGGGGGAATGAACACTGAAGCTTTCTTT.

V gene TRBV19 combines with J gene TRBJ2-2, with D perhaps matching TRBD2 (6 bases). The CDR3 runs 15 residues. Germline CDR1 is LNHDA and CDR2 is SQIVND (reference sequence). Trimming took off 6 bases at V and 1 base at J, with 12 bases between the two ends. CDR3 sequence reads: CASREGPLNTGELFF. CDR3 DNA: TGTGCCAGTAGGGAGGGACCGCTGAACACCGGGGAGCTGTTTTTT.

CDR3 loop: CASSEYTGVNSPLHF. The CDR3 DNA reads TGTGCCAGCAGTGAATATACCGGGGTCAATTCACCCCTCCACTTT. The chain recombines TRBV25-1 with TRBJ1-6, with unresolved D. This CDR3 has 15 residues. Trimming left V 0 bases short and J 7 bases short, with 10 bases between. Germline V CDR1 and CDR2: MGHDK, SYGVNS.

The chain is built from TRBV11-2 and TRBJ2-1; 7 bases agree with TRBD1. After removal of 5 bases from V and 0 bases from J, the junction contained 4 bases not matched to a gene. The CDR3 is made up of 15 amino acids. CDR1 and CDR2 from the germline V gene are SGHAT and FQNNGV. The CDR3 spells CASSDRQGSYNEQFF. Here the CDR3 DNA reads TGTGCCAGCAGCGATCGACAGGGCTCCTACAATGAGCAGTTCTTC.

This rearrangement joins TRBV28 to TRBJ1-2; 7 bases map to TRBD1. CDR1 is MDHEN and CDR2 is SYDVKM in the germline V gene. V trimming: 2 bases; J trimming: 8 bases; junction bases outside the gene matches: 23. The CDR3 has 19 residues. CDR3 sequence reads: CASSLLIPASRGKNPGYTF. CDR3 nucleotides: TGTGCCAGCAGTTTACTGATACCTGCATCCAGGGGGAAGAACCCGGGCTACACCTTC.